Reported below is one T cell receptor beta chain. The record originates from a study of blood T cell repertoires in COVID-19. The data were produced by immunoSEQ multiplex PCR, yet TCRdb's version contains in-frame clones alone and is incomplete. The table has around 110,000 clones, roughly four fifths seen once; the top ten hold less than 9%. The material sequenced was peripheral blood. The TCR was taken from a man between 65 and 85 years old with active or convalescent COVID-19.

In nucleotides, the CDR3 is TGCAGCGTTGGGGGGGTATCGGGAGGATCAGGGACCCAGTACTTC. The encoded protein is CSVGGVSGGSGTQYF. The rearrangement uses TRBV29-1 and TRBJ2-5, with TRBD2 identical over 7 bases. CDR1 SQVTM and CDR2 ANQGSEA come from the germline V gene. The CDR3 length is 15 residues. The ends lost 4 bases at V and 7 bases at J; junction bases unmatched: 15.